This T cell receptor (beta chain) stems from a study of OX40 agonist ivuxolimab in advanced cancers. Study-level information: Ivuxolimab doses were 0.01, 0.1, 0.3, 1.5, 3 or 10 mg/kg every 2 weeks.

About this clone: No antigen is known for it.

Study-wide results and caveats: At 0.1 to 3.0 mg/kg, clonal expansion of CD4+ and CD8+ blood T cells had occurred by week 6.

Some clones are missing from TCRdb's copy, which holds only in-frame ones; the method was immunoSEQ multiplex PCR. The sample records 50,000 to 65,000 clones, about 93% being singletons. Looked up from germline, CDR1 is MGHRA and CDR2 is YSYEKL. The ends were cut back, 3 bases at V and 9 bases at J, with 18 bases in the middle. The CDR3 sequence is 15 residues long. V gene TRBV4-1 combines with J gene TRBJ1-5; D is perhaps TRBD1 (6 bases). This TCR was recovered from an adult with an advanced solid tumor such as melanoma, head and neck, liver or kidney cancer. The sample was CD4+ or CD8+ T cells sorted from blood, taken in a trial of the OX40 agonist ivuxolimab. The CDR3 DNA follows: TGCGCCAGCAGCCACCTGATAGGCGAGGGGGGGCCCCAGCATTTT. Translating gives CASSHLIGEGGPQHF.